Shown below are 15 T cell receptor beta chains from a single sample sequenced in a study of Graves' ophthalmopathy and Graves' hyperthyroidism. Scientists amplified the TCR beta CDR3 regions from RNA transcripts. HTBI primers served in a first-round RT-PCR, which a second-round multiplex PCR followed. TCRdb re-called the multiplex PCR reads through MiXCR, storing one row per CDR3 protein. This sample has 660,000 or so distinct CDR3 sequences, with 35% to 45% found just once. The sample comprised peripheral blood. The source is an adult man with Graves' ophthalmopathy.

In its sample, this clonotype was seen many times. The chain employs TRBV9 and TRBJ2-7; 8 positions agree with TRBD2. Germline assignment: CDR1 SGDLS and CDR2 YYNGEE. Trimming removed 3 bases from V and 5 bases from J; junction bases left unmatched: 7. The CDR3 runs to 14 residues. The CDR3 region has the DNA TGTGCCAGCAGCGACGGCAATAGCGGGGACGAGCAGTACTTC. Translating gives CASSDGNSGDEQYF.

V and J are TRBV10-3 and TRBJ2-5; 7 nucleotides align to TRBD1. Trimming removed 6 bases from V and 5 bases from J; junction bases left unmatched: 12. The CDR3 has 15 residues. CDR1 ENHRY and CDR2 SYGVKD come from the germline V gene. The CDR3 DNA follows: TGTGCCATCAGCCTAACCAGGGACAGTTTGGAGACCCAGTACTTC. Translation gives CAISLTRDSLETQYF.

This clonotype has ten or more counts. The CDR3: CASRRPERFAEAFF. The CDR3 coding sequence is TGTGCCAGCAGACGTCCGGAGAGGTTCGCTGAAGCTTTCTTT. The chain uses TRBV7-8 and TRBJ1-1; D ambiguous. The CDR3 covers 14 residues. Trimming took off 6 bases at V and 6 bases at J, with 17 bases between the two ends. CDR1 and CDR2 (germline): SGHVS, FQNEAQ.

With respect to this clonotype: At one end the junction does not follow the germline gene, possibly because of a read error. This sequence joins TRBV10-3 and TRBJ1-5; tentatively, D is TRBD1 (6 bases). Germline V gives CDR1 ENHRY, CDR2 SYGVKD. CDR3 length: 17 amino acids. CDR3 sequence: CASSFSGAQAGNQPQHF. In DNA form, the CDR3 reads TGTGCCAGCAGTTTCTCAGGGGCGCAGGCTGGCAATCAGCCCCAGCATTTT.

This clonotype was observed at least ten times. V usage is TRBV29-1 and J usage is TRBJ2-7; D perhaps matches TRBD1 (6 bases). With 8 bases removed from V and 2 bases from J, the gap between germline ends came to 16 bases. The CDR3 is 13 residues long. Germline V CDR1 and CDR2: SQVTM, ANQGSEA. The CDR3 loop reads CSISGAHAYEQYF. Here the CDR3 DNA reads TGCAGCATATCAGGGGCCCACGCCTACGAGCAGTACTTC.

This clonotype has ten or more counts. The chain couples TRBV7-9 to TRBJ1-1; 8 bases align to TRBD1. With 0 bases clipped from V and 6 bases from J, the junction kept 3 bases outside the gene matches. There are 14 residues in the CDR3. Germline CDR1 SEHNR, CDR2 FQNEAQ (reference sequence). CDR3 nucleotides: TGTGCCAGCAGCTTAGCGCACAGGGGGGCTGAAGCTTTCTTT. Amino acid sequence: CASSLAHRGAEAFF.

The chain uses TRBV4-2 and TRBJ2-7; 9 bases align to TRBD2. With V trimmed by 1 base and J by 5 bases, 6 bases remained unmatched. Germline-derived CDR1 and CDR2 are LGHNA and YNFKEQ. This CDR3 is built from 15 residues. DNA of the CDR3: TGTGCCAGCAGCCAAGGCCTGGGACTAGCCCACGAGCAGTACTTC. Residues: CASSQGLGLAHEQYF.

The chain employs TRBV7-2 and TRBJ2-6; 10 bases are shared with TRBD1. CDR3 length: 17 amino acids. Germline values: CDR1 SGHTA, CDR2 FQGNSA. After removal of 5 bases from V and 11 bases from J, the junction contained 15 bases not matched to a gene. In DNA form, the CDR3 reads TGTGCCAGCAGCGTAACACCGGGGGGACAGGGGTCCTACGTCCTGACTTTC. Translating gives CASSVTPGGQGSYVLTF.

The chain joins TRBV3-1 to TRBJ1-5; D gene ambiguous. Germline-derived CDR1 and CDR2 are LGHDT and YNNKEL (reference sequence). The CDR3 covers 14 residues. Trimming stripped 2 bases from V and 1 base from J, with 6 bases between. DNA for the CDR3: TGTGCCAGCAGCCAAAGCGTCAGCAATCAGCCCCAGCATTTT. As protein: CASSQSVSNQPQHF.

The rearrangement uses TRBV20-1 and TRBJ2-5, with D possibly called TRBD1 or TRBD2 (5 bases each). Trimming removed 5 bases at V and 4 bases at J, with 20 bases between. Germline CDR1 DFQATT, CDR2 SNEGSKA (reference sequence). This CDR3 is built from 15 residues. DNA of the CDR3: TGCAGTGCTTTGGATTTGAGGGGCTGGGGAGAGACCCAGTACTTC. It yields the protein CSALDLRGWGETQYF.

This clonotype has just a few counts. J is TRBJ2-7 and V is TRBV9; D is possibly TRBD1 (5 bases). There are 13 residues in the CDR3. Germline V CDR1 and CDR2: SGDLS, YYNGEE. The germline V and J ends were trimmed by 5 bases and 5 bases, with 14 bases remaining between them. The CDR3 coding sequence is TGTGCCAGCAGTTACTTCAGGGCGGACGAGCAGTACTTC. Protein: CASSYFRADEQYF.

The rearrangement uses TRBV12-5 and TRBJ1-1; D remains unclear. Germline CDR1 is LGHNT and CDR2 is FRNRAP. CDR3 size: 11 residues. V was clipped by 6 bases and J by 1 base, with 3 bases between them. The CDR3, as DNA: TGTGCTAGTGGGGCGAACACTGAAGCTTTCTTT. This codes for CASGANTEAFF.

Only a few counts were recorded for this clonotype. Possible read error: a much larger clone is one base away. The rearrangement links TRBV7-8 to TRBJ2-6, with TRBD2 as a possible D gene (5 bases). The germline V gene encodes CDR1 SGHVS and CDR2 FQNEAQ. This CDR3 contains 16 residues. The CDR3 is CASSQDEGSGANVLTF. CDR3 nucleotide sequence: TGCGCCAGCAGCCAAGATGAGGGCTCTGGGGCCAACGTCCTGACTTTC.

V usage is TRBV7-6 and J usage is TRBJ2-5; 8 bases line up with TRBD2. CDR3 length: 14 residues. The trim removed 6 bases at V and 4 bases at J, leaving 7 bases unmatched. Germline CDR1 reads SGHVS; CDR2 reads FNYEAQ. The CDR3 sequence: CASREVGRGETQYF. The CDR3 nucleotides read TGTGCCAGCAGGGAGGTCGGGAGGGGAGAGACCCAGTACTTC. Based on the CDR3 plus reference TRBV7-6 and TRBJ2-5, the full variable domain is GAGVSQSPRYKVTKRGQDVALRCDPISGHVSLYWYRQALGQGPEFLTYFNYEAQQDKSGLPNDRFSAERPEGSISTLTIQRTEQRDSAMYRCASREVGRGETQYFGPGTRLLVL.

The rearrangement links TRBV24-1 to TRBJ2-1; weak D call: TRBD2 (7 bases). The CDR3 spans 15 residues. CDR1 and CDR2 from the germline V gene are KGHDR and SFDVKD. V dropped 4 bases and J dropped 5 bases, with 14 bases sitting between them. The CDR3 region has the DNA TGTGCCACCAGTGACCGAGGGGGAGGGAACAATGAGCAGTTCTTC. It codes for CATSDRGGGNNEQFF.